The 15 T cell receptor beta chains below were found in one sample sequenced in a study of T cell repertoires in cytomegalovirus infection (dated by TCRdb to the late 2010s). Antigen specificity for these receptors is unknown. For sequencing, an Illumina HiSeq 1500 was employed. Starting from the raw public reads, TCRdb applied fastp trimming at Q25, assembled clones with MiXCR and retained in-frame beta chains. CDR3 protein sequences are deduplicated, and each keeps its most common genes and DNA. The sample records more than 90,000 distinct CDR3 sequences, 10% of which are singletons. Around a third of the sample is held by the ten biggest clonotypes. The specimen sequenced was PBMCs, sequenced either directly or after in vitro stimulation (not recorded which). The receptors derive from a human donor in good health (CMV status not recorded). Some clones in this sample may be carry-over from other donors' samples.

The chain recombines TRBV19 with TRBJ1-5; no reliable D call. CDR3 length: 14 residues. Trimming left V 6 bases short and J 0 bases short, with 9 bases between. The germline gives CDR1 LNHDA, CDR2 SQIVND (reference sequence). The CDR3 sequence is CASRTTGSNQPQHF. CDR3 nucleotides: TGTGCCAGTAGGACGACCGGTAGCAATCAGCCCCAGCATTTT. The complete variable domain, with remaining parts taken from reference TRBV19 and TRBJ1-5, reads DGGITQSPKYLFRKEGQNVTLSCEQNLNHDAMYWYRQDPGQGLRLIYYSQIVNDFQKGDIAEGYSVSREKKESFPLTVTSAQKNPTAFYLCASRTTGSNQPQHFGDGTRLSIL.

This clonotype has ten or more counts. The chain joins TRBV7-3 to TRBJ1-1; a possible D gene is TRBD1 (5 bases). Germline values: CDR1 SGHTA, CDR2 FQGTGA. CDR3 length equals 14 residues. V was cut by 3 bases and J by 4 bases, with 12 bases left in between. In DNA, the CDR3 is TGTGCCAGCAGCTTCGGCCGACAGTCCACTGAAGCTTTCTTT. Translated: CASSFGRQSTEAFF.

The sample holds a few counts of this clonotype. The chain has TRBV20-1 and TRBJ1-6; D not resolved. The CDR3 runs to 14 residues. CDR1 DFQATT and CDR2 SNEGSKA come from the germline V gene (reference sequence). V was trimmed by 5 bases and J by 13 bases, leaving 21 bases between them. For the CDR3, the DNA is TGCAGTGCTGAAAGGACTGGGAGAGTAGGGCCCCTCCACTTT. Its translation is CSAERTGRVGPLHF.

There are a few counts of this clonotype. For the CDR3, the DNA is TGTGCCAGCAGTTTAAGGGGTGCGGGCAATCAGCCCCAGCATTTT. This translates into CASSLRGAGNQPQHF. The chain links TRBV12-3 or TRBV12-4 to TRBJ1-5; maybe TRBD1 (5 bases). V lost 2 bases and J lost 2, with 10 bases in between. The CDR3 sequence is 15 residues long.

This clonotype was detected only a few times. V is TRBV27 and J is TRBJ2-2; possibly TRBD1 or TRBD2 for D (6 bases each). This CDR3 contains 15 residues. The germline V gene encodes CDR1 MNHEY and CDR2 SMNVEV (reference sequence). The V end lost 6 bases, the J end lost 3 bases, and 14 bases lay between the germline ends. The CDR3 reads CASRGGGTYTGELFF. In DNA, the CDR3 is TGTGCCAGCAGGGGGGGCGGGACTTACACCGGGGAGCTGTTTTTT.

This clonotype has just a few counts. The chain joins TRBV19 to TRBJ1-1; D is unresolved. The V and J ends lost 0 bases and 5 bases respectively, with 22 bases between them. The germline V gene has CDR1 LNHDA and CDR2 SQIVND (reference sequence). The CDR3 length is 18 residues. CDR3 nucleotides: TGTGCCAGTAGTATAGATCCGGACGGAGCGCCTGGGAGGACTGAAGCTTTCTTT. It yields the protein CASSIDPDGAPGRTEAFF.

This clonotype was recorded a few times. The V gene is TRBV5-8, the J gene TRBJ1-5, with TRBD1 matching 8 bases. CDR1 and CDR2 from the germline V gene are SGHTS and YDEGEE. The V gene end was trimmed by 5 bases and the J gene end by 2 bases; junction bases not matched to a gene: 9. The CDR3 has 16 amino acids. In DNA, the CDR3 is TGTGCCAGCAGAAGCGTCAGGGGGCTGGGCAATCAGCCCCAGCATTTT. It codes for CASRSVRGLGNQPQHF.

The genes are TRBV24-1 and TRBJ2-1; 8 bases agree with TRBD2. This CDR3 comprises 14 residues. V shed 5 bases, J shed 10 bases, and the junction held 9 bases outside the gene matches. Germline loops: CDR1 KGHDR, CDR2 SFDVKD. CDR3 DNA sequence: TGTGCCACCAGTGCGGCGGGAGGCTCCGGAGAGCAGTTCTTC. It codes for CATSAAGGSGEQFF.

This clonotype was counted many times. J is TRBJ2-4 and V is TRBV7-2; either TRBD1 or TRBD2 may fit D (5 bases each). The V and J ends lost 3 bases and 7 bases respectively, with 13 bases between them. The CDR3 is 14 residues long. The germline V gene encodes CDR1 SGHTA and CDR2 FQGNSA. CDR3 nucleotides: TGTGCCAGCAGCTTCACTGGTGAGGGGAACATTCAGTACTTC. Translation gives CASSFTGEGNIQYF.

This clonotype was detected only a few times. The chain couples TRBV20-1 to TRBJ2-1, with 10 positions matching TRBD2. This CDR3 comprises 15 residues. Germline V gene sequence: CDR1 DFQATT, CDR2 SNEGSKA (reference sequence). Trimming took 4 bases from V and 15 from J; bases not matched to a gene: 18. The CDR3 DNA is TGCAGTGCTACCTCCCGGGGGCTAGCGGGAGCCGTTGGGTTCTTC. Residues: CSATSRGLAGAVGFF.

This clonotype was observed a few times. V usage is TRBV2 and J usage is TRBJ1-4, with a weak D call TRBD1 (5 bases). Germline CDR1 reads SNHLY; CDR2 reads FYNNEI. CDR3 length equals 13 residues. Deletions cut 4 bases from V and 8 bases from J, with 11 bases between. This CDR3 is CASSGQGGEKLFF. The CDR3 nucleotides read TGTGCCAGCAGTGGGCAGGGCGGGGAAAAACTGTTTTTT. Full variable domain (outside the CDR3, taken from reference TRBV2 and TRBJ1-4): EPEVTQTPSHQVTQMGQEVILRCVPISNHLYFYWYRQILGQKVEFLVSFYNNEISEKSEIFDDQFSVERPDGSNFTLKIRSTKLEDSAMYFCASSGQGGEKLFFGSGTQLSVL.

A remark on this clonotype: This may come from a read error, since a much larger clone is one base off. V and J are TRBV12-3 or TRBV12-4 and TRBJ2-7, with D possibly being TRBD2 (6 bases). The CDR3 spans 15 residues. V was shortened by 1 base and J by 6 bases, with 16 bases between the two germline ends. DNA for the CDR3: TGTGCCAGCAGTTTAGGGGTGACTAGTCGGACCGAGCAGTACTTC. Translated, it gives CASSLGVTSRTEQYF.

This clonotype was counted many times. The gene calls are TRBV6-5 and TRBJ1-2; D might be TRBD1 (5 bases). The germline CDR1 and CDR2 sequences are MNHEY and SVGAGI. The CDR3 loop spans 12 amino acids. Trimming pared 6 bases from V and 7 bases from J, leaving 12 bases between. The CDR3 region is CASRGSGGGYTF. As DNA, the CDR3 is TGTGCCAGCAGGGGGTCCGGGGGTGGCTACACCTTC.

This clonotype was detected a few times. The rearrangement joins TRBV28 to TRBJ1-1; TRBD1 matches 8 bases. The ends lost 6 bases at V and 1 base at J; junction bases unmatched: 1. This CDR3 is built from 13 residues. CDR1 and CDR2 from the germline V gene are MDHEN and SYDVKM. The CDR3 reads CASRGQGNTEAFF. The CDR3 region has the DNA TGTGCCAGCAGAGGACAGGGGAACACTGAAGCTTTCTTT.

The V and J genes are TRBV6-8 and TRBJ1-1, with 9 bases that match TRBD1. The germline CDR1 and CDR2 sequences are MNHGY and SAAAGT. Trimming removed 10 bases from V and 6 bases from J; junction bases left unmatched: 9. This CDR3 has 13 residues. The DNA for the CDR3 is TGTGCCACGGCACGGGACAGGGTGGCTGAAGCTTTCTTT. This encodes CATARDRVAEAFF.